This TCR beta chain was found in a study of T cells in Graves' hyperthyroidism and ophthalmopathy. This clonotype has ten or more counts. Its target is not known. Trimming stripped 0 bases from V and 0 bases from J, with 11 bases between. In germline, CDR1 is DFQATT, CDR2 SNEGSKA (reference sequence). The CDR3 is 15 amino acids. Regions amplified from RNA transcripts were the TCR beta CDR3 regions. HTBI primers drove first-round RT-PCR of the TCR CDR3. Using its own MiXCR run on the multiplex PCR reads, TCRdb lists one record per CDR3 protein. Here the sample spans some 400,000 distinct CDR3 sequences, 14% being singletons. Study results and limitations: The majority of expanded thyroid clonotypes above 0.001 also appeared in blood.

The sample was blood. The chain carries TRBV20-1 and TRBJ1-1; no firm D call. The TCR was taken from a woman in her sixties or seventies with Graves' hyperthyroidism. Written as DNA, the CDR3 is TGCAGTGCTAGAGATCCCAGAAACATGAACACTGAAGCTTTCTTT. It yields the protein CSARDPRNMNTEAFF.